The rows below give T cell receptor beta chains drawn from one sample of a study of response to subunit inactivated influenza vaccine. TCRdb independently ran MiXCR on the RT-PCR reads; one entry per CDR3 protein. Among around 760,000 distinct CDR3 sequences listed, about 15% were seen once. The source was PBMCs from blood, collected around 15 days before vaccination. The origin of the receptors is a man aged 50 or older who received an inactivated influenza vaccine. CDR3s include the opening cysteine and the closing phenylalanine or tryptophan. Each record gives: D gene, clone size, J gene, V gene, CDR3 DNA, CDR3 protein. D genes are given only for firm matches. Clone sizes are given selectively: once, few, many, or a class where the clone is expanded.

NA	few	TRBJ2-3	TRBV6-2/TRBV6-3	TGTGCCAGCAATATCGCGGTCCGCTCAGATACGCAGTATTTT	CASNIAVRSDTQYF
NA	few	TRBJ1-3	TRBV4-1	TGCGCCAGCAGCCAGCCGGACTTCTCTGGAAACACCATATATTTT	CASSQPDFSGNTIYF
TRBD1	NA	TRBJ2-7	TRBV7-8	TGTGCCAGCAGCCAAAACCGGGGACAGGGGGCCGAGCAGTACTTC	CASSQNRGQGAEQYF
NA	few	TRBJ2-2	TRBV7-8	TGTGCCAGCAGCTTAGACTTGCTGCGGCTAAACACCGGGGAGCTGTTTTTT	CASSLDLLRLNTGELFF
NA	few	TRBJ1-5	TRBV15	TGTGCCACCAGCGTGTATAGCAATCAGCCCCAGCATTTT	CATSVYSNQPQHF
NA	many	TRBJ2-1	TRBV7-2	TGTGCCAGCAGCTTAGACAGGGTGGATGAGCAGTTCTTC	CASSLDRVDEQFF
TRBD2	NA	TRBJ2-3	TRBV27	TGTGCCAGCAGTTTCATCGGGGGGACTGGGGGTGGCACAGATACGCAGTATTTT	CASSFIGGTGGGTDTQYF
NA	few	TRBJ2-7	TRBV4-3	TGCGCCAGCAGCCAAGATTTGGGACCCTACGAGCAGTACTTC	CASSQDLGPYEQYF
TRBD2	few	TRBJ2-2	TRBV28	TGTGCCAGCAGTTTCAGGCCCTTACTAGCGGTACTCTCGGGAACCGGGGAGCTGTTTTTT	CASSFRPLLAVLSGTGELFF
NA	many	TRBJ2-3	TRBV6-6	TGTGCCAGCAGTCACGAGAATGGGGGCACGCAGTATTTT	CASSHENGGTQYF
NA	NA	TRBJ2-7	TRBV7-8	TGTGCCAGCAGCCCTCGACTCCGAGGGGCCTACGAGCAGTACTTC	CASSPRLRGAYEQYF
TRBD1	few	TRBJ2-3	TRBV28	TGTGCCAGCAGCAAAGACAGGGGGTACGCAGATACGCAGTATTTT	CASSKDRGYADTQYF
NA	NA	TRBJ1-1	TRBV19	TGTGCCAGTAGTCCCCCCGTCAGAAACACTGAAGCTTTCTTT	CASSPPVRNTEAFF
NA	few	TRBJ1-1	TRBV11-2	TGTGCCAGCAGCTTAAGTTTTCTTGCGGGACGGCGATTGAACACTGAAGCTTTCTTT	CASSLSFLAGRRLNTEAFF
NA	NA	TRBJ2-5	TRBV15	TGTGCCACCAGCAGAGCGGGCAGCCCCCAAGAGACCCAGTACTTC	CATSRAGSPQETQYF